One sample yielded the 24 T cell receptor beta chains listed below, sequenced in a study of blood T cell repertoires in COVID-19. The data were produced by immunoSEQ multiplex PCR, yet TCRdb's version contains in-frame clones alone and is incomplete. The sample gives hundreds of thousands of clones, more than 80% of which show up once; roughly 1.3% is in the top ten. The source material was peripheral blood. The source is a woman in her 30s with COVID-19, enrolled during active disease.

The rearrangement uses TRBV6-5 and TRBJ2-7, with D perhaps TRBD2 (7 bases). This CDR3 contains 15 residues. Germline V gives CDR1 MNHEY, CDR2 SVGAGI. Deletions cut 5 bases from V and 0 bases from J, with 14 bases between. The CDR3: CASSPGGHISYEQYF. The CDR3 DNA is TGTGCCAGCAGTCCGGGGGGACATATCTCCTACGAGCAGTACTTC.

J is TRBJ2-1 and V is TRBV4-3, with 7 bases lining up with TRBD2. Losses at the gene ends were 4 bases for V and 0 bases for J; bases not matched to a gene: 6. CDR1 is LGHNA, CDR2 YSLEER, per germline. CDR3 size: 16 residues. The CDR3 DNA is TGCGCCAGCAGCCCACTCAGCGGGGTCTCCTACAATGAGCAGTTCTTC. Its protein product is CASSPLSGVSYNEQFF.

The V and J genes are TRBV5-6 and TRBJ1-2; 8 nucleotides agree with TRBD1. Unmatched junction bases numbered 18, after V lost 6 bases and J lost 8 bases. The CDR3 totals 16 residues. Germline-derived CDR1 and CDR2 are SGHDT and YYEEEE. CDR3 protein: CASTSAGGLDITGYTF. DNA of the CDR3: TGTGCCAGCACTTCGGCAGGGGGCCTCGATATCACGGGCTACACCTTC.

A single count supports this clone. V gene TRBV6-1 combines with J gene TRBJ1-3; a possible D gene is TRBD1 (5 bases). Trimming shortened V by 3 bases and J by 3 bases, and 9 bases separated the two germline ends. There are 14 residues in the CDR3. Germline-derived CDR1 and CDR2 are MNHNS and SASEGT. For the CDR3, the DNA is TGTGCCAGCAGTGATGGGGCCATTGGAAACACCATATATTTT. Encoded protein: CASSDGAIGNTIYF.

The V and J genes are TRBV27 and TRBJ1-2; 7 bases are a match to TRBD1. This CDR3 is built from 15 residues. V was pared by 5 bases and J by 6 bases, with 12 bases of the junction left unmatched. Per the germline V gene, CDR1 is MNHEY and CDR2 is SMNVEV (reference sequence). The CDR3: CASSGRDRVRDGYTF. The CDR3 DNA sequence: TGTGCCAGCAGTGGCCGCGACAGGGTCCGGGATGGCTACACCTTC.

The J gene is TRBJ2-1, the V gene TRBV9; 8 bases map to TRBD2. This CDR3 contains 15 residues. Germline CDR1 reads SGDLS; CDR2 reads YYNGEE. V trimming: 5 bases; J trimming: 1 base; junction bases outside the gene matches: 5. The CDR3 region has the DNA TGTGCCAGCAGTGAGCGGGAGACGTCCTACAATGAGCAGTTCTTC. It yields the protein CASSERETSYNEQFF.

As DNA, the CDR3 is TGTGCCAGCAGTGAACTAGGAGCGGGGATATACAATGAGCAGTTCTTC. It specifies CASSELGAGIYNEQFF. This sequence joins TRBV6-1 and TRBJ2-1, with 7 bases lining up with TRBD2. Looked up from germline, CDR1 is MNHNS and CDR2 is SASEGT. V dropped 2 bases and J dropped 4; count of bases not matched to a gene: 8. This CDR3 contains 16 residues.

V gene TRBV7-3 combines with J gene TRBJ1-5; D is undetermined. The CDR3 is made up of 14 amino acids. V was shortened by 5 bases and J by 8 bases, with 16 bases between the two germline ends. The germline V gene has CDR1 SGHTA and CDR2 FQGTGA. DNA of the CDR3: TGTGCCAGCAGCCTAAGACCTAGCATGGAGCCCCAGCATTTT. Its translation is CASSLRPSMEPQHF.

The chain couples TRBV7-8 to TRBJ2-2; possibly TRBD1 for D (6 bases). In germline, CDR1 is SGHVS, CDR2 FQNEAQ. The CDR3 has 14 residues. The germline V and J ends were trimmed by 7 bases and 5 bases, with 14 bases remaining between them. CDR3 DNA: TGTGCCAGCAACAAATACAGGGTTACCGGGGAGCTGTTTTTT. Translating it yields CASNKYRVTGELFF. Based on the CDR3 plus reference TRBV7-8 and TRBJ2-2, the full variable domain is GAGVSQSPRYKVAKRGQDVALRCDPISGHVSLFWYQQALGQGPEFLTYFQNEAQLDKSGLPSDRFFAERPEGSVSTLKIQRTQQEDSAVYLCASNKYRVTGELFFGEGSRLTVL.

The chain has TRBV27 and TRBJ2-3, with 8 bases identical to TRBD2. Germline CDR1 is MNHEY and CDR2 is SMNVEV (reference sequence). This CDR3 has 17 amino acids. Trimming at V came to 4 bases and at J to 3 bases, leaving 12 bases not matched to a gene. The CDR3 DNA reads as TGTGCCAGCAGTTCCGGCTACCGGGGGGGCCTGACAGATACGCAGTATTTT. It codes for CASSSGYRGGLTDTQYF.

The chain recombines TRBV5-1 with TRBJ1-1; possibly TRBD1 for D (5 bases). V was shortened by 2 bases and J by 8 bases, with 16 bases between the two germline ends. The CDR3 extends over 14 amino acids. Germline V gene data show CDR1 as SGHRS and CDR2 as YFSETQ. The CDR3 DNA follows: TGCGCCAGCAGCTTTGGGATCAGGGAAGGGGAAGCTTTCTTT. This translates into CASSFGIREGEAFF.

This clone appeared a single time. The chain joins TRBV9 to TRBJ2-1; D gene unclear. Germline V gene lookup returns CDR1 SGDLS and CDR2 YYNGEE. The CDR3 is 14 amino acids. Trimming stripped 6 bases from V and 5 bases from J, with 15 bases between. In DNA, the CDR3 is TGTGCCAGCACTCCCCAGGTCATTAACAATGAGCAGTTCTTC. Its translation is CASTPQVINNEQFF. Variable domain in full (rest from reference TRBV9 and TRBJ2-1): DSGVTQTPKHLITATGQRVTLRCSPRSGDLSVYWYQQSLDQGLQFLIQYYNGEERAKGNILERFSAQQFPDLHSELNLSSLELGDSALYFCASTPQVINNEQFFGPGTRLTVL.

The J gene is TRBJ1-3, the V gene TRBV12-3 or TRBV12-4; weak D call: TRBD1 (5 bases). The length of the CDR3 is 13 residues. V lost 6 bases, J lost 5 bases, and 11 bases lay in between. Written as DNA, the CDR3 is TGTGCCAGCAGGCCGCAGGGTAGAAACACCATATATTTT. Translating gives CASRPQGRNTIYF.

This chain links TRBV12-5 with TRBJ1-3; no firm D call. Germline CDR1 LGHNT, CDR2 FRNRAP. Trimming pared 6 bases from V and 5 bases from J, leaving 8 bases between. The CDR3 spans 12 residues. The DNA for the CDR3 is TGTGCTAGTGGCCAGGAAAGAAACACCATATATTTT. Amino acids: CASGQERNTIYF. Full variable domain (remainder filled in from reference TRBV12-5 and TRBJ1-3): DARVTQTPRHKVTEMGQEVTMRCQPILGHNTVFWYRQTMMQGLELLAYFRNRAPLDDSGMPKDRFSAEMPDATLATLKIQPSEPRDSAVYFCASGQERNTIYFGEGSWLTVV.

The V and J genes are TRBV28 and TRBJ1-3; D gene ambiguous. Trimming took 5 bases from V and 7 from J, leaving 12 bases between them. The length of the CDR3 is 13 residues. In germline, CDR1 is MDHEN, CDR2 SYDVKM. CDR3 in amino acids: CASSPPLGNTIYF. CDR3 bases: TGTGCCAGCAGTCCGCCGCTCGGGAACACCATATATTTT.

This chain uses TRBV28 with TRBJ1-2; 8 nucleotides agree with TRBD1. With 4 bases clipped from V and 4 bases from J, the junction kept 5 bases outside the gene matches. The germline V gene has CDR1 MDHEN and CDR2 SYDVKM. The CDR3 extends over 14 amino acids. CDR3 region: CASSSGGDSYGYTF. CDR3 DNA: TGTGCCAGCAGTTCAGGGGGCGACAGCTATGGCTACACCTTC.

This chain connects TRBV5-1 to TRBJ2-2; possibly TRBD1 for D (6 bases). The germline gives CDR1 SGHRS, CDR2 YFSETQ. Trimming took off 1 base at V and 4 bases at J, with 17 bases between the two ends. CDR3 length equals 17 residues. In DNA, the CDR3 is TGCGCCAGCAGCTTGATATTGACAGGTGCTTCCACCGGGGAGCTGTTTTTT. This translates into CASSLILTGASTGELFF.

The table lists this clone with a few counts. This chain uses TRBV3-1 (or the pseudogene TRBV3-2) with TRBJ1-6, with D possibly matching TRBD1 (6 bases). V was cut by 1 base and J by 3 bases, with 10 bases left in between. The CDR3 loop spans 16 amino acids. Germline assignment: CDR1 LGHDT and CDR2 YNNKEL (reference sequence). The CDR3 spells CASSQVPQGYNSPLHF. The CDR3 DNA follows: TGTGCCAGCAGCCAAGTCCCACAGGGCTATAATTCACCCCTCCACTTT.

CDR3 sequence (DNA): TGTGCCTCGGGACAGGGGAACACTGAAGCTTTCTTT. Translation gives CASGQGNTEAFF. The chain has TRBV11-2 and TRBJ1-1; 9 nucleotides align to TRBD1. CDR1 and CDR2 from the germline V gene are SGHAT and FQNNGV. The length of the CDR3 is 12 residues. Trimming at V came to 11 bases and at J to 1 base, leaving 2 bases not matched to a gene.

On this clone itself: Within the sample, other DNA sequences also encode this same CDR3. The CDR3 region has the DNA TGTGCCATCAGTGAGTCCACAGGGGATTATGGCTACACCTTC. This gives the protein CAISESTGDYGYTF. This sequence joins TRBV10-3 and TRBJ1-2; 7 nucleotides align to TRBD1. The CDR3 is 14 residues long. The ends lost 0 bases at V and 5 bases at J; junction bases unmatched: 3. Germline values: CDR1 ENHRY, CDR2 SYGVKD.

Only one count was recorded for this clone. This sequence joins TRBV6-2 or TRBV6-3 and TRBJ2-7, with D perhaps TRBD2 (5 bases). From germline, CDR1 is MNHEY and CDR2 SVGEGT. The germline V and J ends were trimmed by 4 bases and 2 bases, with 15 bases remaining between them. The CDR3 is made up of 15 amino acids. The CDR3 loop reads CASSLDSAFTYEQYF. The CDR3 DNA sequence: TGTGCCAGCAGTTTGGATAGCGCCTTTACCTACGAGCAGTACTTC.

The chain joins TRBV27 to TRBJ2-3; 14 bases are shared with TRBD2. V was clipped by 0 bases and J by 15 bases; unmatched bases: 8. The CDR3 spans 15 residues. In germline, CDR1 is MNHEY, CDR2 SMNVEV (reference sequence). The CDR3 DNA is TGTGCCAGCAGTTTATCGATTTCGGGACTAGCGGGGGTATATTTT. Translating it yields CASSLSISGLAGVYF.

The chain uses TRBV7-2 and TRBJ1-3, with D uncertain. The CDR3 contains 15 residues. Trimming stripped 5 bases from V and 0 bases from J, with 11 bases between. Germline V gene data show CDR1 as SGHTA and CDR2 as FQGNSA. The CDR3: CASSPQSGSGNTIYF. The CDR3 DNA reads TGTGCCAGCAGCCCCCAATCAGGCTCTGGAAACACCATATATTTT.

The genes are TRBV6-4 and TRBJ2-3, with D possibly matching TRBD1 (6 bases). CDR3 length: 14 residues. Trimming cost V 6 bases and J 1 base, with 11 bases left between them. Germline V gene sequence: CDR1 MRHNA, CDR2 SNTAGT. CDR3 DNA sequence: TGTGCCAGCAGCCAACAGGGAGGCACAGATACGCAGTATTTT. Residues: CASSQQGGTDTQYF.